The TCR beta chain described here comes from a study of T cell changes during pregnancy in multiple sclerosis. Sequencing used immunoSEQ multiplex PCR; TCRdb keeps in-frame clones, though not all of them. The data hold about 50,000 clones, with 94% observed a single time. CDR1 and CDR2 (germline): MNHNS, SASEGT. The junction had 4 bases not matched to a gene; V was cut back by 7 bases and J by 3 bases. The CDR3 is 13 amino acids. The sequence was obtained from a female donor with multiple sclerosis, enrolled in a pregnancy study. Specimen: CD8+ T cells from peripheral blood mononuclear cells, collected before pregnancy. The rearrangement uses TRBV6-1 and TRBJ2-7; TRBD1 aligns across 9 bases. CDR3 sequence: CASKWTGDYEQYF. The CDR3 coding sequence is TGTGCCAGCAAGTGGACAGGGGACTACGAGCAGTACTTC.